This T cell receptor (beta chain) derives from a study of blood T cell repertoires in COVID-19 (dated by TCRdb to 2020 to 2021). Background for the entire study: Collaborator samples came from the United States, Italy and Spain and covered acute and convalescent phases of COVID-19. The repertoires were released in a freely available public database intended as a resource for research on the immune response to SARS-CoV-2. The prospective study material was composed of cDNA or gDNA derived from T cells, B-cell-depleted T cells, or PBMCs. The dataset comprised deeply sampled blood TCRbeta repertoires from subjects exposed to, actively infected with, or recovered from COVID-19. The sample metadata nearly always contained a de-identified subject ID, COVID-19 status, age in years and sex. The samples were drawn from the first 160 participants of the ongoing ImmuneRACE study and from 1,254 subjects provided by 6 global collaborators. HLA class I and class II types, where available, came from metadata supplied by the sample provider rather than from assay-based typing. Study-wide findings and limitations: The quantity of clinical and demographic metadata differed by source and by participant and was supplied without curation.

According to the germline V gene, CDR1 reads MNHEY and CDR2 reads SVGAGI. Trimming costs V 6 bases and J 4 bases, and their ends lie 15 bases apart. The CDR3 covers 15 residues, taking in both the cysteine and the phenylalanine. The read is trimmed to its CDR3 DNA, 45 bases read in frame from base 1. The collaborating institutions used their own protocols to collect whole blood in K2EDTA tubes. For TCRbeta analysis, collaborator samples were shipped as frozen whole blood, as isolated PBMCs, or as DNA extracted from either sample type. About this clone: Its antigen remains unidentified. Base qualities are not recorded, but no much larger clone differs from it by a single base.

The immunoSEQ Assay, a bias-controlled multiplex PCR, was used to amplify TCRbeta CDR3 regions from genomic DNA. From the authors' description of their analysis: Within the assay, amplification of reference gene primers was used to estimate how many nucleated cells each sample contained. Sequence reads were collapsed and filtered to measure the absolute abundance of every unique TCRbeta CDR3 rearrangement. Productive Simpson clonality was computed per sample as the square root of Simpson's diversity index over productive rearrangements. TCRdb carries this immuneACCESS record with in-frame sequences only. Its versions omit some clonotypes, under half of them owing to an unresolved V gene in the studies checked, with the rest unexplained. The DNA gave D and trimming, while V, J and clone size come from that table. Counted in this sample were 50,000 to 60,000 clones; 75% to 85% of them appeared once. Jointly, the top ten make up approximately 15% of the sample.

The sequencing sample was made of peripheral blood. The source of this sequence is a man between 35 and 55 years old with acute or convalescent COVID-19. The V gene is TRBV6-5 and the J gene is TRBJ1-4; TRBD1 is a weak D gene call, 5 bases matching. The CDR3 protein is CASRRQPGGNEKLFF. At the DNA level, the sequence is TGTGCCAGCAGGAGACAGCCCGGGGGTAATGAAAAACTGTTTTTT.